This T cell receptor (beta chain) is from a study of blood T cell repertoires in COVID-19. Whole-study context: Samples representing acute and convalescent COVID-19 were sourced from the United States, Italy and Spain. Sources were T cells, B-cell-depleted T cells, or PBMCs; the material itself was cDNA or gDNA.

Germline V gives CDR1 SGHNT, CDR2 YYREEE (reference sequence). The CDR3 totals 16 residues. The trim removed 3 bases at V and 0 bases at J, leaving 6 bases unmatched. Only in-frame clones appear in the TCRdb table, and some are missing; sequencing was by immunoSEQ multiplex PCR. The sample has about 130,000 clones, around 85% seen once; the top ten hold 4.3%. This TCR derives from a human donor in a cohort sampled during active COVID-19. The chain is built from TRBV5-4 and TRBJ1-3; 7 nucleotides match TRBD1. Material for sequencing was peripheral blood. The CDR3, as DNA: TGTGCCAGCAGCTACACAACAGGGGTCTCTGGAAACACCATATATTTT. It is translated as CASSYTTGVSGNTIYF.